This T cell receptor (beta chain) was obtained from a study of cytomegalovirus exposure and HLA in healthy donors. PCR employed 60 Vbeta and 13 Jbeta primers. Sequenced by immunoSEQ multiplex PCR; TCRdb stores in-frame clones only, minus some. The sample contains roughly 200,000 clones, 75% to 90% of which appear only once. V gave up 0 bases and J gave up 0 bases, with 6 bases separating them. CDR1 and CDR2 (germline): SGDLS, YYNGEE. The CDR3 spans 14 residues. Comment on this clone: Other DNA variants within this sample encode the same CDR3.

The clonotype was recovered from a boy aged 10-17 years in good health and CMV-seronegative. V is TRBV9 and J is TRBJ1-1; D uncertain. The specimen sequenced was PBMCs. CDR3 nucleotide sequence: TGTGCCAGCAGCGTAGCTGGCCTGAACACTGAAGCTTTCTTT. Its translation: CASSVAGLNTEAFF.